One T cell receptor (beta chain) is described in this entry. There is no known antigen for this receptor. No quality values exist for individual bases; no much larger clone is one base distant. Genomic DNA was extracted from sorted cells for sequencing of the TCRbeta CDR3 region. The immunoSEQ Assay was used for sequencing of TCRbeta CDR3 regions. The table comes from immuneACCESS by way of TCRdb, which keeps in-frame sequences with V and J called. Part of the clones is missing from these tables; in studies checked, under half for an unresolved V gene and the rest for unknown reasons. In this sample the table shows tens of thousands of clones, approximately 90% of which occur a single time. The top ten clones comprise less than 2.5% of the sample. The trial excluded patients who had a history of autoimmune disease or were on systemic immunosuppression. Peripheral blood for TCR sequencing was collected from all dose cohorts at baseline, on cycle 4 day 1, and on cycle 7 day 1. Samples were obtained from an open-label, multicenter, first-in-human phase I dose-escalation trial of ivuxolimab. Adults with locally advanced or metastatic melanoma, renal cell, hepatocellular, or head and neck squamous cell carcinoma were enrolled in the trial. Before TCR sequencing, CD4+ and CD8+ T cells were separately sorted from peripheral blood.

This record comes from a study of OX40 agonist ivuxolimab in advanced cancers. Regarding the complete study: Ivuxolimab was a fully human IgG2 agonistic monoclonal antibody targeting the costimulatory receptor OX40 (CD134). The point of sequencing TCRbeta in the periphery was to test whether ivuxolimab changed TCR sequence diversity and drove clonal T-cell expansion. Prior anti-PD-1, anti-PD-L1 or anti-CTLA-4 therapy was permitted, and checkpoint inhibitors had been received by about two fifths of dose-escalation patients. The monotherapy dose-escalation portion (N of about 47 patients) of the phase I ivuxolimab trial is reported in the paper. A male proportion of about 79% and a mean age of about 60 years, ranging from 23 to 79, were recorded for the dose-escalation cohort. Intravenous ivuxolimab was administered to patients every 2 weeks at six dose levels: 0.01, 0.1, 0.3, 1.5, 3 and 10 mg/kg. Partial responses occurred in three dose-escalation patients, of whom one had hepatocellular carcinoma and two had cutaneous melanoma. Among the roughly 54 dose-escalation patients, about 20 had hepatocellular carcinoma, around 15 melanoma, 9 renal cell carcinoma and 9 head and neck cancer.

Clipping removes 7 bases from V and 1 base from J, with 0 as the unmatched junction base count. From the cysteine up to the phenylalanine, the CDR3 has a length of 13 residues. Only the CDR3 DNA is retained, 39 bases long and in frame from the first base. Looking up the germline V gene yields CDR1 SGHVS and CDR2 FQNEAQ. What the study reported, not specific to this receptor: Low levels of normalized T-cell clonal expansion were also seen in some patients who did not respond. On average, CD8+ T cells showed more expanded clones than CD4+ T cells after ivuxolimab. The antigen specificity of the clonally expanded peripheral T cells was not determined. At doses from 0.1 to 3.0 mg/kg, clonal expansion was seen in both CD4+ and CD8+ blood T cells between baseline and week 6. In partial responders in the 0.1-3.0 mg/kg groups, normalized peripheral clonal expansion was found to be among the lowest, especially among CD8+ T cells.

The rearrangement combines TRBV7-8 with TRBJ2-2, with 7 bases aligning to TRBD1. The source was CD4+ or CD8+ T cells sorted from blood, collected in a trial of the OX40 agonist ivuxolimab. This receptor was identified in an adult with an advanced solid tumor such as melanoma, head and neck, liver or kidney cancer. CDR3 reads: CASTGGNTGELFF. The nucleotide sequence is given as TGTGCCAGCACAGGGGGGAACACCGGGGAGCTGTTTTTT. With the portions outside the CDR3 filled from the reference TRBV7-8 and TRBJ2-2 genes, the complete variable region becomes GAGVSQSPRYKVAKRGQDVALRCDPISGHVSLFWYQQALGQGPEFLTYFQNEAQLDKSGLPSDRFFAERPEGSVSTLKIQRTQQEDSAVYLCASTGGNTGELFFGEGSRLTVL.